This entry lists 7 T cell receptor beta chains sequenced from one sample in a study of radiation and T cells in renal cell carcinoma. Specified treatment: treatment-naive control, cytoreductive nephrectomy. The repertoire was sequenced with immunoSEQ multiplex PCR; TCRdb's copy has only in-frame clones and lacks some. The sample holds about 16,000 clones, roughly 60% seen once. The sample consisted of tumor tissue, taken from a patient whose treatment was nephrectomy without radiotherapy. These receptors originate from a man in his sixties with renal cell carcinoma.

The chain recombines TRBV6-4 with TRBJ2-5; 7 bases align to TRBD2. The length of the CDR3 is 13 residues. Germline V gene sequence: CDR1 MRHNA, CDR2 SNTAGT. The V gene end was trimmed by 6 bases and the J gene end by 7 bases; junction bases not matched to a gene: 8. The CDR3 DNA sequence: TGTGCCAGCAGCGAGGGCCCGGGGGGGACCCAGTACTTC. It is translated as CASSEGPGGTQYF.

The gene calls are TRBV29-1 and TRBJ1-3, with D possibly matching TRBD1 (6 bases). The CDR3 sequence is 14 residues long. The germline gives CDR1 SQVTM, CDR2 ANQGSEA. The CDR3 spells CRGPGVKHGNTIYF. CDR3 coding DNA: TGCAGGGGTCCAGGGGTCAAGCATGGAAACACCATATATTTT. The whole variable domain, filled in from reference TRBV29-1 and TRBJ1-3, reads SAVISQKPSRDICQRGTSLTIQCQVDSQVTMMFWYRQQPGQSLTLIATANQGSEATYESGFVIDKFPISRPNLTFSTLTVSNMSPEDSSIYLCRGPGVKHGNTIYFGEGSWLTVV.

This clone showed up just once. The chain links TRBV29-1 to TRBJ2-5, with a weak D call TRBD1 (6 bases). Germline CDR1 and CDR2: SQVTM and ANQGSEA. The CDR3 spans 12 residues. Trimming cost V 3 bases and J 6 bases, with 11 bases left between them. The CDR3 region is CSVDKGVKTQYF. Here the CDR3 DNA reads TGCAGCGTTGATAAGGGGGTGAAGACCCAGTACTTC.

In its sample, this clone was seen a few times. The chain couples TRBV10-3 to TRBJ2-2, with D maybe TRBD1 (7 bases). Trimming removed 4 bases from V and 2 bases from J, with 14 bases in between. The germline V gene has CDR1 ENHRY and CDR2 SYGVKD. The CDR3 length is 16 residues. CDR3 amino acids: CAISGQGGRNTGELFF. CDR3 sequence (DNA): TGTGCCATCAGTGGGCAGGGGGGAAGAAACACCGGGGAGCTGTTTTTT.

The chain employs TRBV27 and TRBJ2-7; possibly TRBD2 for D (5 bases). With 4 bases removed from V and 4 bases from J, the gap between germline ends came to 14 bases. The CDR3 runs 14 residues. Germline CDR1 and CDR2: MNHEY and SMNVEV (reference sequence). CDR3 region: CASSSTRRRYEQYF. For the CDR3, the DNA is TGTGCCAGCAGTTCCACGCGGAGGCGGTACGAGCAGTACTTC.

The V and J genes are TRBV7-2 and TRBJ2-7; 9 bases align to TRBD2. V lost 4 bases to trimming and J lost 2 bases; unmatched junction nucleotides: 15. CDR3 size: 18 residues. Germline CDR1 and CDR2: SGHTA and FQGNSA. This CDR3 is CASSSKPGLASITYEQYF. The CDR3 DNA is TGTGCCAGCAGCTCAAAACCGGGACTAGCTTCAATTACCTACGAGCAGTACTTC.

This chain links TRBV18 with TRBJ1-1, with a weak D call TRBD1 (6 bases). This CDR3 has 17 amino acids. Trimming removed 5 bases at V and 3 bases at J, with 22 bases between. Germline loops: CDR1 KGHSH, CDR2 LQKENI. The CDR3, as DNA: TGTGCCAGCTCATATAAAGTCAACAGGGCCCAGGACACTGAAGCTTTCTTT. Translated: CASSYKVNRAQDTEAFF.